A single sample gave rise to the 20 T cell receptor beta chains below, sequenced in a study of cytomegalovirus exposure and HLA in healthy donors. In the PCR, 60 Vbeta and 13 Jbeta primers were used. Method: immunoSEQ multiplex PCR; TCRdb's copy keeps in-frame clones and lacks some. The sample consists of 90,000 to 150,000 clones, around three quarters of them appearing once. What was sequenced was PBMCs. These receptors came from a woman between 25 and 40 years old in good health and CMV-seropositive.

CDR3 sequence (DNA): TGTGCCAGCACCCCTAGCGGGCCTAATATCGAGCAGTTCTTC. This sequence encodes CASTPSGPNIEQFF. V gene TRBV19 combines with J gene TRBJ2-1; 8 positions agree with TRBD2. V shed 9 bases and J 10 bases; nucleotides not matched to a gene: 14. The CDR3 runs to 14 residues. Germline V gene lookup returns CDR1 LNHDA and CDR2 SQIVND (reference sequence). Variable domain in full (rest from reference TRBV19 and TRBJ2-1): DGGITQSPKYLFRKEGQNVTLSCEQNLNHDAMYWYRQDPGQGLRLIYYSQIVNDFQKGDIAEGYSVSREKKESFPLTVTSAQKNPTAFYLCASTPSGPNIEQFFGPGTRLTVL.

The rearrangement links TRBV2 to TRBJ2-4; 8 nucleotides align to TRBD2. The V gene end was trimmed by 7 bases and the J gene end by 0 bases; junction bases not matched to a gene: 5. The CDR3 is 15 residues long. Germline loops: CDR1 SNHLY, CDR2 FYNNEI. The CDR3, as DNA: TGTGCCAGCATAACTAGCGGACTAGCCAAAAACATTCAGTACTTC. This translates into CASITSGLAKNIQYF.

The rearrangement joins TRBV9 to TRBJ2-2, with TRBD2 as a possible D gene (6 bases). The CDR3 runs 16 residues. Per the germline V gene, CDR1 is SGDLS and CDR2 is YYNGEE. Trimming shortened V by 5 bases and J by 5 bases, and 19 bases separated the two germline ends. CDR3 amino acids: CASRGGGSGGTGELFF. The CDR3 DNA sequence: TGTGCCAGCAGAGGAGGAGGTAGCGGTGGGACCGGGGAGCTGTTTTTT.

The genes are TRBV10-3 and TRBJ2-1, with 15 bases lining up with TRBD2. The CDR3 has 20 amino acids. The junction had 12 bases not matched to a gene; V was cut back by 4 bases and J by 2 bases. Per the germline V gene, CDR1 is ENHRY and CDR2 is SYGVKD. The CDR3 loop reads CAISGDSGLAGGPTYNEQFF. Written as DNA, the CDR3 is TGTGCCATCAGTGGAGACTCGGGACTAGCGGGGGGCCCAACCTACAATGAGCAGTTCTTC.

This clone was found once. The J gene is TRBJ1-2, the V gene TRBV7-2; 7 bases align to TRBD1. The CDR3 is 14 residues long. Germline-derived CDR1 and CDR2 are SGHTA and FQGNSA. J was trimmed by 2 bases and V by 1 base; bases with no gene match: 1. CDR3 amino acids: CASSLGGQNYGYTF. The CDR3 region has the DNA TGTGCCAGCAGCTTAGGGGGACAGAACTATGGCTACACCTTC.

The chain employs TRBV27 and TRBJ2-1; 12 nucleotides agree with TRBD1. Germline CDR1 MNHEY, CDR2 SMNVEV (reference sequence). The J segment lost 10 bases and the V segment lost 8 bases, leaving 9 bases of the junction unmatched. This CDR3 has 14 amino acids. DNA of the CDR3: TGTGCCAGCTCGTGGGACAGGGGGCATGGAGAGCAGTTCTTC. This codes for CASSWDRGHGEQFF.

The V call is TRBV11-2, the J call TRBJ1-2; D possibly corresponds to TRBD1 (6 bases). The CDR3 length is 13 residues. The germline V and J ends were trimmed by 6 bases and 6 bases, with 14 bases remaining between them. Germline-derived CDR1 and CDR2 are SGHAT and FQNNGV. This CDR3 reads CASSSRQENGYTF. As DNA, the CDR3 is TGTGCCAGCAGTTCCCGACAGGAGAATGGCTACACCTTC.

The CDR3 DNA follows: TGTGCCAGCAGCTTATCCGGGACAGGGAACCACGAGCAGTACTTC. It specifies CASSLSGTGNHEQYF. The gene calls are TRBV7-9 and TRBJ2-7; TRBD1 matches at 9 bases. V lost 2 bases to trimming and J lost 5 bases; unmatched junction nucleotides: 7. CDR1 SEHNR and CDR2 FQNEAQ come from the germline V gene (reference sequence). The length of the CDR3 is 15 residues.

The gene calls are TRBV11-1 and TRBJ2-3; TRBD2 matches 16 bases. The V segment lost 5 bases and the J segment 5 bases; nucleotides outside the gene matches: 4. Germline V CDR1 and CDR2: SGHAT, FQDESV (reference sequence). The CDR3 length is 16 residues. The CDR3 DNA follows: TGTGCCAGCAGCATCGGGACTAGCGGGGGGGAAGATACGCAGTATTTT. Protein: CASSIGTSGGEDTQYF. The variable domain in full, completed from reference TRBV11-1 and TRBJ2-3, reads EAEVAQSPRYKITEKSQAVAFWCDPISGHATLYWYRQILGQGPELLVQFQDESVVDDSQLPKDRFSAERLKGVDSTLKIQPAELGDSAMYLCASSIGTSGGEDTQYFGPGTRLTVL.

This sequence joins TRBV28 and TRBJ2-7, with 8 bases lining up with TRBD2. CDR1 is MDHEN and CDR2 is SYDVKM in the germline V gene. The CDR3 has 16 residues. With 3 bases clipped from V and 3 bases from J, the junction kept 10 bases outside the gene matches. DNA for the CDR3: TGTGCCAGCAGTTTTTGGCGGGGGGCCTTCGGCTACGAGCAGTACTTC. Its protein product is CASSFWRGAFGYEQYF.

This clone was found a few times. CDR3 coding DNA: TGTGCCATCAGGCCAGGGGCGAACACTGAAGCTTTCTTT. It specifies CAIRPGANTEAFF. The rearrangement links TRBV10-3 to TRBJ1-1; possibly TRBD1 for D (6 bases). Trimming pared 6 bases from V and 1 base from J, leaving 9 bases between. This CDR3 contains 13 residues. Per germline, CDR1 ENHRY and CDR2 SYGVKD.

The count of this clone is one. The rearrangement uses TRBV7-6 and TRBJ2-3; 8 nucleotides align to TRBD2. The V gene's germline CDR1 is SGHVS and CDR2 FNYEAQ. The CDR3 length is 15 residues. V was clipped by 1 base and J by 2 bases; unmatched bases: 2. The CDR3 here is CASSLGLANTDTQYF. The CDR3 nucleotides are TGTGCCAGCAGCTTAGGACTAGCGAACACAGATACGCAGTATTTT.

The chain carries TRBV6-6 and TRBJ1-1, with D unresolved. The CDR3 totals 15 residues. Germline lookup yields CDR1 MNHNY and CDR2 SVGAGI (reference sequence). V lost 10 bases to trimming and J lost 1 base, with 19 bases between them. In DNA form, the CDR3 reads TGTGCCACCAGAGCACTAAACTCACGGAACACTGAAGCTTTCTTT. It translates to CATRALNSRNTEAFF.

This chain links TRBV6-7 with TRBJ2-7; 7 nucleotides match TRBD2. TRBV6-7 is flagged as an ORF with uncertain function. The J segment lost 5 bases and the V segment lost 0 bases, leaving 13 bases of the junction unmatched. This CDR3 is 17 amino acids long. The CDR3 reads CASSYSGLPGGVDEQYF. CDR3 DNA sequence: TGTGCCAGCAGTTACTCGGGCTTACCGGGGGGAGTGGACGAGCAGTACTTC.

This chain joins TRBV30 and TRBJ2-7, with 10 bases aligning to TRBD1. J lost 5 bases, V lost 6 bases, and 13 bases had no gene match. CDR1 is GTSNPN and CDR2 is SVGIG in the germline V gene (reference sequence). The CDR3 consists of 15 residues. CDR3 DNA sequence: TGTGCCTGCTCCTCGACCCGTGGGACAGGGGACGAGCAGTACTTC. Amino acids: CACSSTRGTGDEQYF.

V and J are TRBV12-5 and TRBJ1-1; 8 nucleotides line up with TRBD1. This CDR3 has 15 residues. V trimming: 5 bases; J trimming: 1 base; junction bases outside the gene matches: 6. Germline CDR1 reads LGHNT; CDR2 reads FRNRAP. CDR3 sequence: CASGLGQGKNTEAFF. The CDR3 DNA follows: TGTGCTAGTGGTCTCGGACAGGGCAAGAACACTGAAGCTTTCTTT.

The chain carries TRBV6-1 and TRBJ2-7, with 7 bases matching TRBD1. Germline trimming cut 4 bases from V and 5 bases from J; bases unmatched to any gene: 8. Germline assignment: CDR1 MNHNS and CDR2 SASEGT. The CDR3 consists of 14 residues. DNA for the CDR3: TGTGCCAGCAGTGTACAGGGAACAGGGGACGAGCAGTACTTC. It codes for CASSVQGTGDEQYF.

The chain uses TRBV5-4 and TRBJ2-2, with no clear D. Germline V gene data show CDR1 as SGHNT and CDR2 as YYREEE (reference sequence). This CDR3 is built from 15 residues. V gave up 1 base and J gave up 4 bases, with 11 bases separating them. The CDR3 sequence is CASSLFRSSTGELFF. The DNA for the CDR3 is TGTGCCAGCAGCTTGTTTCGGAGTTCCACCGGGGAGCTGTTTTTT.

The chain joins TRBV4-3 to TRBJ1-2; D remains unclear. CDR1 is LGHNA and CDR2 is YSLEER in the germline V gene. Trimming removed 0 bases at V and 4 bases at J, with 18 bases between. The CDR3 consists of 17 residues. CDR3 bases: TGCGCCAGCAGCCAAGATCTAATGGGCAGTCAAAGCTATGGCTACACCTTC. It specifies CASSQDLMGSQSYGYTF.

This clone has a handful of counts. CDR3 in amino acids: CASRGGGSNQPQHF. CDR3 DNA sequence: TGCGCCAGCAGGGGCGGGGGTAGCAATCAGCCCCAGCATTTT. V usage is TRBV10-2 and J usage is TRBJ1-5; the D gene is possibly TRBD1 (5 bases). Germline lookup yields CDR1 WSHSY and CDR2 SAAADI. Trimming cost V 6 bases and J 0 bases, with 9 bases left between them. The CDR3 sequence is 14 residues long.